This T cell receptor beta chain was profiled in a study of cytomegalovirus exposure and HLA in healthy donors. General observations from the study: Overall, around 160 TCR beta chains were annotated as cytomegalovirus-associated. A few chains tied to CMV proved CMV antigen-specific in vitro.

Worth noting for this clone: Its antigen is still unknown.

Clones were read by immunoSEQ multiplex PCR, and TCRdb kept only the in-frame ones, dropping some. The sample includes more than 150,000 clones, more than 75% of them seen just once. Trimming took 3 bases from V and 1 from J, leaving 12 bases between them. The length of the CDR3 is 15 residues. Germline V gene data show CDR1 as SNHLY and CDR2 as FYNNEI. The chain employs TRBV2 and TRBJ1-1; D not certain. The sequence derives from a man younger than 35 in good health and CMV-seronegative. The sequenced material came from PBMCs. Written as DNA, the CDR3 is TGTGCCAGCAGTGATACGGGGATGCGGAACACTGAAGCTTTCTTT. Its protein is CASSDTGMRNTEAFF.